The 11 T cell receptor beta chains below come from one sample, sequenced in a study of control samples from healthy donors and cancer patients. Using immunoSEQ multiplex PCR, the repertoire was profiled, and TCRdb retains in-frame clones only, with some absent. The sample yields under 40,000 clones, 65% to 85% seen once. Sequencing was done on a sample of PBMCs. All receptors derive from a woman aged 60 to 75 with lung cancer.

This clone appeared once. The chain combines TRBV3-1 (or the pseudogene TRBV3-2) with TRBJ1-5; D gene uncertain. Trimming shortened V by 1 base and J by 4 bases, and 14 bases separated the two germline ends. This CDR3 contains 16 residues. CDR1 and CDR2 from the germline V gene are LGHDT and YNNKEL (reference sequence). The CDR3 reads CASSQVPGPPNQPQHF. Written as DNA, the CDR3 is TGTGCCAGCAGCCAAGTTCCGGGCCCACCAAATCAGCCCCAGCATTTT.

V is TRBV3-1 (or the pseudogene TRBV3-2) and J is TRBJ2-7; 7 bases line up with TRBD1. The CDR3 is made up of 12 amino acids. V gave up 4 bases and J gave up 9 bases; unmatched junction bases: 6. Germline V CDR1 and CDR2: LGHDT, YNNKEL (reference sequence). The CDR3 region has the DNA TGTGCCAGCAGCCTCTACCGGGACAGGCAGTACTTC. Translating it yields CASSLYRDRQYF.

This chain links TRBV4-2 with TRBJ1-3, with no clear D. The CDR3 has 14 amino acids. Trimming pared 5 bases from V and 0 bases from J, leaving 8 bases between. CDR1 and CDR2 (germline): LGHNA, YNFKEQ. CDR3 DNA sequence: TGTGCCAGCAGCTCGCCTAGCTCTGGAAACACCATATATTTT. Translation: CASSSPSSGNTIYF.

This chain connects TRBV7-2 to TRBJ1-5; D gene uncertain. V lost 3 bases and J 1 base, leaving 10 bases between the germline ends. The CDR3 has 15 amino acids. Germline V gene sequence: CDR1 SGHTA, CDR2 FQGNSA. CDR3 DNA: TGTGCCAGCAGCTTTGGACGGACCAGCAATCAGCCCCAGCATTTT. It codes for CASSFGRTSNQPQHF.

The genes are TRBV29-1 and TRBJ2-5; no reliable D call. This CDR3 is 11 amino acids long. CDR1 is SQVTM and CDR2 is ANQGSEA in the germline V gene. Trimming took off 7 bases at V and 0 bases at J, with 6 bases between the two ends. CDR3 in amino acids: CSASYQETQYF. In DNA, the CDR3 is TGCAGCGCCTCGTACCAAGAGACCCAGTACTTC.

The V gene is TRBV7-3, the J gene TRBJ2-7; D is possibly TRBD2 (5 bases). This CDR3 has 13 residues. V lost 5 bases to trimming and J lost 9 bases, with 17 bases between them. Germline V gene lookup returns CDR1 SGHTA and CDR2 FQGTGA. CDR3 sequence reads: CASSPARDHGQYF. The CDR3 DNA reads TGTGCCAGCAGCCCAGCGAGGGATCACGGGCAGTACTTC.

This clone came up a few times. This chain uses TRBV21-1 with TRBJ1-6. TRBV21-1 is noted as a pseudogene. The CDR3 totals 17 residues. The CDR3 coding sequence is TGTGCCAGCAGCAAAGAGACCACGAGCTCCTATAATTCACCCCTCCACTTT. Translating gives CASSKETTSSYNSPLHF.

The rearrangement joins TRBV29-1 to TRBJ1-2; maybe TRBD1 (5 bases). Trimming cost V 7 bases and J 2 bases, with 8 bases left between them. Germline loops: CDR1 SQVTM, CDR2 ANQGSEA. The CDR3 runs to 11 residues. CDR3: CSGGENYGYTF. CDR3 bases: TGCAGCGGGGGGGAGAACTATGGCTACACCTTC.

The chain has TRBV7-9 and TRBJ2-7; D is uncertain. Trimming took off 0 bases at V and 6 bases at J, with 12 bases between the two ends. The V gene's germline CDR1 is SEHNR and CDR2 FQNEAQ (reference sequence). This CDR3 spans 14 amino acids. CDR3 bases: TGTGCCAGCAGCTTAGCGGAAGGCTGGAGCGAGCAGTACTTC. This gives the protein CASSLAEGWSEQYF. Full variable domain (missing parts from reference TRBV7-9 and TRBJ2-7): DTGVSQNPRHKITKRGQNVTFRCDPISEHNRLYWYRQTLGQGPEFLTYFQNEAQLEKSRLLSDRFSAERPKGSFSTLEIQRTEQGDSAMYLCASSLAEGWSEQYFGPGTRLTVT.

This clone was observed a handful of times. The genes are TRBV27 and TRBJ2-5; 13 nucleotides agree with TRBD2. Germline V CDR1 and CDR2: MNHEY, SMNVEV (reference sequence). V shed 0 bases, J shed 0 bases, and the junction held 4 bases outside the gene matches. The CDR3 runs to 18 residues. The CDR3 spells CASSLSLAGGPNQETQYF. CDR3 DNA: TGTGCCAGCAGTTTATCACTAGCGGGGGGGCCAAACCAAGAGACCCAGTACTTC.

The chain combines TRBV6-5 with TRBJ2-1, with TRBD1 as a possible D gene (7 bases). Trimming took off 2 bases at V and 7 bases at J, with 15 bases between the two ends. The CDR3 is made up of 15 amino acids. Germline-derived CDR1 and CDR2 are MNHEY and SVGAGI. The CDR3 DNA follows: TGTGCCAGCAGTTACCCGGCCAGGGGGGTTAATGAGCAGTTCTTC. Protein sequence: CASSYPARGVNEQFF.